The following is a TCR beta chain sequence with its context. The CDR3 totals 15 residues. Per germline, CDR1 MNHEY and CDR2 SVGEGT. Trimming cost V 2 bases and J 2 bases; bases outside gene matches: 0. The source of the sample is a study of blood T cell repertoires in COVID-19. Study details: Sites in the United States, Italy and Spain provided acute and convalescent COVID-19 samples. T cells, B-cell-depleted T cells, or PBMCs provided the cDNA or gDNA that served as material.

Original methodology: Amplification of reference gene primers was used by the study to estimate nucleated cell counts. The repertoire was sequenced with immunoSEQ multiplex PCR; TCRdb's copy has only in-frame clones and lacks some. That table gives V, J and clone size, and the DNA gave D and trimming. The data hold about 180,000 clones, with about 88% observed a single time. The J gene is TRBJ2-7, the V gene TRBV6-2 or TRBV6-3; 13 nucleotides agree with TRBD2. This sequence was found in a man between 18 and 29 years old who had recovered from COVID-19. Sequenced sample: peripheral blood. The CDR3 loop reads CASSYGLAGAYEQYF. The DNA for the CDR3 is TGTGCCAGCAGTTACGGACTAGCGGGGGCCTACGAGCAGTACTTC.